This is a list of T cell receptor beta chains from one sample in a study of blood T cell repertoires in COVID-19. Clones were sequenced by immunoSEQ multiplex PCR, and TCRdb holds only the in-frame ones, with some missing. Among roughly 150,000 clones listed, 80% to 85% were seen once. Sequencing input: peripheral blood. The receptor source for this set is a human donor in a cohort sampled during active COVID-19. Each CDR3 is given with its conserved first and last residue. A D gene is named only where the DNA matches it firmly. Expanded clones are given a class, and other clones once, few, many or no size at all.

j_call v_call d_call clone_size cdr3_aa cdr3_nt
TRBJ1-4 TRBV18 TRBD1 NA CASSQYSWTGANEKLFF TGTGCCAGCTCACAATACAGCTGGACAGGGGCGAATGAAAAACTGTTTTTT
TRBJ1-2 TRBV7-3 NA once CASSLQGYGYTF TGTGCCAGCAGCCTCCAGGGCTATGGCTACACCTTC
TRBJ2-1 TRBV4-1 TRBD1 NA CASSHPFLDRDNEQFF TGCGCCAGCAGCCACCCCTTCCTAGACAGGGACAATGAGCAGTTCTTC
TRBJ2-5 TRBV9 TRBD2 NA CASSVGTSGGSQETQYF TGTGCCAGCAGCGTAGGGACTAGCGGGGGGTCCCAAGAGACCCAGTACTTC
TRBJ2-7 TRBV18 NA NA CASSPSNEQYF TGTGCCAGCTCACCATCAAACGAGCAGTACTTC
TRBJ2-1 TRBV11-2 TRBD2 NA CASSPHPGGTTLYNEQFF TGTGCCAGCAGTCCCCACCCTGGTGGGACTACTCTCTACAATGAGCAGTTCTTC
TRBJ1-4 TRBV23-1 NA NA CASSQSGRGTNEKLFF TGCGCCAGCAGTCAATCGGGCCGGGGGACTAATGAAAAACTGTTTTTT
TRBJ1-5 TRBV6-6 NA NA CASSGRDTNQPQHF TGTGCCAGCAGTGGCCGGGACACCAATCAGCCCCAGCATTTT
TRBJ2-3 TRBV6-4 NA NA CARGGSTDTQYF TGTGCCAGAGGGGGAAGCACAGATACGCAGTATTTT
TRBJ2-4 TRBV28 NA NA CASSSPHYLAKNIQYF TGTGCCAGCAGCTCGCCGCACTATCTAGCCAAAAACATTCAGTACTTC
TRBJ2-7 TRBV30 NA NA CAWRLARSYEQYF TGTGCCTGGAGGCTAGCGCGGAGCTACGAGCAGTACTTC
TRBJ2-1 TRBV3-1/TRBV3-2 NA NA CASSQDTRWDEQFF TGTGCCAGCAGCCAAGATACTAGATGGGATGAGCAGTTCTTC
TRBJ1-1 TRBV19 NA NA CASSMLESGEAFF TGTGCCAGTAGTATGCTGGAGTCTGGAGAAGCTTTCTTT
TRBJ1-1 TRBV7-9 NA NA CASSMAGPVMNTEAFF TGTGCCAGCAGCATGGCAGGGCCCGTCATGAACACTGAAGCTTTCTTT
TRBJ1-5 TRBV19 NA NA CASRPGFNQPQHF TGTGCCAGTAGACCCGGTTTCAATCAGCCCCAGCATTTT
TRBJ2-1 TRBV5-1 NA NA CASSQPGLSSYNEQFF TGCGCCAGCAGCCAGCCGGGACTCAGCTCCTACAATGAGCAGTTCTTC
TRBJ2-5 TRBV5-4 NA NA CASSFAGETQYF TGTGCCAGCAGCTTTGCGGGGGAGACCCAGTACTTC
TRBJ2-3 TRBV7-2 TRBD2 NA CASRNLAGATTDTQYF TGTGCCAGCAGGAACCTAGCGGGGGCCACCACAGATACGCAGTATTTT
TRBJ2-5 TRBV10-3 NA NA CASTATIKQHQETQYF TGTGCCTCGACCGCCACCATAAAACAGCACCAAGAGACCCAGTACTTC
TRBJ2-1 TRBV3-1/TRBV3-2 TRBD2 once CASRKGSGGYNEQFF TGTGCCAGCAGGAAGGGTAGCGGGGGGTACAATGAGCAGTTCTTC
TRBJ2-7 TRBV7-9 TRBD1 NA CASRSTGDSYEQYF TGTGCCAGCAGATCGACAGGGGACTCCTACGAGCAGTACTTC
TRBJ2-5 TRBV10-1 TRBD1 NA CASSRGGTETQYF TGCGCCAGCAGTCGAGGGGGCACGGAGACCCAGTACTTC